This T cell receptor beta chain was documented in a study of blood T cell repertoires in COVID-19. The CDR3 is made up of 16 amino acids. V shed 5 bases and J 4 bases; nucleotides not matched to a gene: 6. Germline V gene data show CDR1 as PRHDT and CDR2 as FYEKMQ (reference sequence). Original processing notes: Nucleated cell number was recorded as an estimate derived from reference gene primer amplification. TCRdb keeps only in-frame clones here, not all; method: immunoSEQ multiplex PCR. V, J and clone size reflect that table, while D and trimming were determined from the DNA. Among around 270,000 clones listed, 65% to 90% were seen once.

This sequence was found in a man younger than 40 with active or convalescent COVID-19. The chain combines TRBV13 with TRBJ2-2; 11 positions agree with TRBD1. The sample comprised peripheral blood. This CDR3 is CASSLRTGGSTGELFF. CDR3 sequence (DNA): TGTGCCAGCAGCCTACGGACAGGGGGCAGCACCGGGGAGCTGTTTTTT.